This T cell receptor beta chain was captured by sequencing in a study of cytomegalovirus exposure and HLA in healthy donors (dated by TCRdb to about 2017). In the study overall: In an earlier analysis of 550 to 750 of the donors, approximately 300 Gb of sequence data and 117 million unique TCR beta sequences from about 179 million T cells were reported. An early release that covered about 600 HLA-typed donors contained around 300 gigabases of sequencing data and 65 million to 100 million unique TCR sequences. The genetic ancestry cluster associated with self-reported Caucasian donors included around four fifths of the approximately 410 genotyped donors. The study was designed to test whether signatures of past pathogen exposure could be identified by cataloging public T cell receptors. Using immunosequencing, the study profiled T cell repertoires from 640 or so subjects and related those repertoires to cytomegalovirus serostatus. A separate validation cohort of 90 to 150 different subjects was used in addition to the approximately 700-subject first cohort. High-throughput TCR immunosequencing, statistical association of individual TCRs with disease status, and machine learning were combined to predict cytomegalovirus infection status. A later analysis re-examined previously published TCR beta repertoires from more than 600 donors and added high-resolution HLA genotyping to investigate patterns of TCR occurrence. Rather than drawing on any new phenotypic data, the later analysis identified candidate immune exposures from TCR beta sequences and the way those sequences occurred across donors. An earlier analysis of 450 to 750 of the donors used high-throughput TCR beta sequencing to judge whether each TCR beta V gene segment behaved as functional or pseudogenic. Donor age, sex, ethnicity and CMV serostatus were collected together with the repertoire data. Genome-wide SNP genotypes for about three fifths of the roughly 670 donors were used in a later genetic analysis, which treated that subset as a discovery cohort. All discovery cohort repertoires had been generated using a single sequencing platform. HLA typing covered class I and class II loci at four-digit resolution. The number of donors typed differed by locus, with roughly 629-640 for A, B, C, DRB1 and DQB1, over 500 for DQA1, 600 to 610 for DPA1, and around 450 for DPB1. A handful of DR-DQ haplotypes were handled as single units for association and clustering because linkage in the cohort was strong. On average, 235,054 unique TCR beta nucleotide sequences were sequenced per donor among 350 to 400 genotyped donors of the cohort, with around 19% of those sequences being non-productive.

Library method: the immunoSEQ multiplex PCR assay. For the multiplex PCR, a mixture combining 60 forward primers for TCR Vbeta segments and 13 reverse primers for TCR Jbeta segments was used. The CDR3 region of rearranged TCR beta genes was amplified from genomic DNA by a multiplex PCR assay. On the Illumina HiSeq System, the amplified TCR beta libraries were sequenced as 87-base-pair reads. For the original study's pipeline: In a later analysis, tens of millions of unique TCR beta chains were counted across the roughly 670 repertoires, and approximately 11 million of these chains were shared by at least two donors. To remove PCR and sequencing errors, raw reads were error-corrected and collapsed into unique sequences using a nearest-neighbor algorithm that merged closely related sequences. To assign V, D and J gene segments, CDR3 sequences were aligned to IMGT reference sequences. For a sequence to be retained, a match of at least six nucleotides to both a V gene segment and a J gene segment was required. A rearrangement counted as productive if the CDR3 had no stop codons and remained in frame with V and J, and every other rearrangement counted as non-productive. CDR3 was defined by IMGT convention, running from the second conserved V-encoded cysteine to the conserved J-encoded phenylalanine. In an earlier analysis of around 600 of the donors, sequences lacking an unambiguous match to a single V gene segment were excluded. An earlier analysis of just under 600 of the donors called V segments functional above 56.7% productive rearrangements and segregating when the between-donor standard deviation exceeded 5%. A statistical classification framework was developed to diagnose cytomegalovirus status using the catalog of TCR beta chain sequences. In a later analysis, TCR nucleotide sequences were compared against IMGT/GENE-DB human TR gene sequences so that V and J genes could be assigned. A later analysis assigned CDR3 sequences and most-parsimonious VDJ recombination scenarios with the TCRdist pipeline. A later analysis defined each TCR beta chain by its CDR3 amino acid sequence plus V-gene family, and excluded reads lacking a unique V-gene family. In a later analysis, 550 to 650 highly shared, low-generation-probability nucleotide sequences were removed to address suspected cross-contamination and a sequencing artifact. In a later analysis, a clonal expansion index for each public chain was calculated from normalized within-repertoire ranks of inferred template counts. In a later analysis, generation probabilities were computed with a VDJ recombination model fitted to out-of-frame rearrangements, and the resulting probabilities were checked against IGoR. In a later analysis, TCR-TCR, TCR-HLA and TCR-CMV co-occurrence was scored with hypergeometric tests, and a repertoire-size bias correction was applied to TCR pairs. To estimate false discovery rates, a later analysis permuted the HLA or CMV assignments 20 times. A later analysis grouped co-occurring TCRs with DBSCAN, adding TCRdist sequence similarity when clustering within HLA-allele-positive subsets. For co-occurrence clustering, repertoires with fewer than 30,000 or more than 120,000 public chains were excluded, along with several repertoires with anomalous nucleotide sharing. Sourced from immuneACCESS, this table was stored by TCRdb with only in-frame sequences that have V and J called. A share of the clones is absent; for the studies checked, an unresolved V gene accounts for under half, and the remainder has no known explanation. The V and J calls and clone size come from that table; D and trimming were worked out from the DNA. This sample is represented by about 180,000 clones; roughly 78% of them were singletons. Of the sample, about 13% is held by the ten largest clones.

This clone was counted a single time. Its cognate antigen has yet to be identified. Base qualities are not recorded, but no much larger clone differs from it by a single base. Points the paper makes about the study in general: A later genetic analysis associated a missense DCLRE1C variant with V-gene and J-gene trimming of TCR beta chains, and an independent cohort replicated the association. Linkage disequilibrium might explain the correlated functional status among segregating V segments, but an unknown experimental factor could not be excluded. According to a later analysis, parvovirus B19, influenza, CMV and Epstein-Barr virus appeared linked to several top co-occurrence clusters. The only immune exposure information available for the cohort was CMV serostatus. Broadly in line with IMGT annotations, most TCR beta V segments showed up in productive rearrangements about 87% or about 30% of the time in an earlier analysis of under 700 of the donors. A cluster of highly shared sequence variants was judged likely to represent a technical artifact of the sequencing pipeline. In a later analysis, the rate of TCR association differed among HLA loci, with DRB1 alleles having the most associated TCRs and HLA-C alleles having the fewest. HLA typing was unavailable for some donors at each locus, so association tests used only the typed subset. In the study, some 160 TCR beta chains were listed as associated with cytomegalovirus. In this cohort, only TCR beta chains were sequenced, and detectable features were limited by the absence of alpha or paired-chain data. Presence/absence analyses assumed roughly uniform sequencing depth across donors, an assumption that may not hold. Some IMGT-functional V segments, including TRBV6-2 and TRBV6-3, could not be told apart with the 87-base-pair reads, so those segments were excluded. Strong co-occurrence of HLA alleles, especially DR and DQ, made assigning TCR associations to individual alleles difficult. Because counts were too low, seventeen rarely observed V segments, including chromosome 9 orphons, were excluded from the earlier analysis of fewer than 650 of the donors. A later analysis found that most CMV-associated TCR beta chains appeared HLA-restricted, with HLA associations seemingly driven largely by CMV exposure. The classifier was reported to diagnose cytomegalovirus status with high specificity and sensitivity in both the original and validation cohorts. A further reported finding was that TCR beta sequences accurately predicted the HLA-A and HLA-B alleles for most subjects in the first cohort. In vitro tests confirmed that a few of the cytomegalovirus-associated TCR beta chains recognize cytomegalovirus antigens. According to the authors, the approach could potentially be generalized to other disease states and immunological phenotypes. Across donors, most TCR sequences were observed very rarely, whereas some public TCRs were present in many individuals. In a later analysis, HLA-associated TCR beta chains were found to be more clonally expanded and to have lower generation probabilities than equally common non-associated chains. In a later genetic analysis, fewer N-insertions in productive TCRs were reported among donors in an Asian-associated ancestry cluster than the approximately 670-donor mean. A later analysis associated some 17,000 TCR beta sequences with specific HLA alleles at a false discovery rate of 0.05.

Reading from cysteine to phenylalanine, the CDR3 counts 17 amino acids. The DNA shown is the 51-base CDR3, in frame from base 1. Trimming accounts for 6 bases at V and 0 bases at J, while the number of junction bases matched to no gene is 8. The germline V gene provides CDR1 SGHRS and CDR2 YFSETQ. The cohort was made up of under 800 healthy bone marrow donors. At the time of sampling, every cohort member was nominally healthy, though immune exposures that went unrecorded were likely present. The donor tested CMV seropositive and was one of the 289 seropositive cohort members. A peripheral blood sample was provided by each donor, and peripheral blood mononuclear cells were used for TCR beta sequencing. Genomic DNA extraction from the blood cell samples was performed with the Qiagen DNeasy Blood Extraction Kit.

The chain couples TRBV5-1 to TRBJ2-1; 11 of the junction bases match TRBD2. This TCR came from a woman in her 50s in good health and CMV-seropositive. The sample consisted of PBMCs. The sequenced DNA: TGCGCCAGCACACTAGCGGGGGCCTTACCCTCCTACAATGAGCAGTTCTTC. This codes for CASTLAGALPSYNEQFF.